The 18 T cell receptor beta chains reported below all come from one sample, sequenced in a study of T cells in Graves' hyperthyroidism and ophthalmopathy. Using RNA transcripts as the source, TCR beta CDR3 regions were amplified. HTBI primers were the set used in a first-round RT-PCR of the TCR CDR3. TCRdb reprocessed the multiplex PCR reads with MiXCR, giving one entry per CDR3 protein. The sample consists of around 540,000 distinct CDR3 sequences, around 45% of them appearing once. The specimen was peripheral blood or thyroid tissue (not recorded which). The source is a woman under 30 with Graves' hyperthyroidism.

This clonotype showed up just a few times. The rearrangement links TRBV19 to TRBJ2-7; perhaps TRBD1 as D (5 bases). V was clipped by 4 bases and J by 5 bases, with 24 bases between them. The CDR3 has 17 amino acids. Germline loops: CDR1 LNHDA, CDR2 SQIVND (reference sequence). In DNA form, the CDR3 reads TGTGCCAGTAGTACCCGAACCTTTGGACACAATGGGGACGAGCAGTACTTC. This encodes CASSTRTFGHNGDEQYF. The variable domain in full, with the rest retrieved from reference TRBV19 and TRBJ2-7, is DGGITQSPKYLFRKEGQNVTLSCEQNLNHDAMYWYRQDPGQGLRLIYYSQIVNDFQKGDIAEGYSVSREKKESFPLTVTSAQKNPTAFYLCASSTRTFGHNGDEQYFGPGTRLTVT.

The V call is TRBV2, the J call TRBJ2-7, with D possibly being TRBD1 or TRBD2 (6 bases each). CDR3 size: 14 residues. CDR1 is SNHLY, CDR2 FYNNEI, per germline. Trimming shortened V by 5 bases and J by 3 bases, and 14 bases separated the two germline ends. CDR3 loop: CASSYSGAVYEQYF. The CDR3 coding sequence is TGTGCCAGCAGTTACTCGGGGGCAGTCTACGAGCAGTACTTC.

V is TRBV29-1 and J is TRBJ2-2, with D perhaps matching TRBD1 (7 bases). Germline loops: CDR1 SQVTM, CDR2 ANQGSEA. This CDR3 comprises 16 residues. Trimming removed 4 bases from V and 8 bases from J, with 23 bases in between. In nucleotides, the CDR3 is TGCAGCGTTGGAGGGGGGTTAGGGGGCGTCACTGGGGAGCTGTTTTTT. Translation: CSVGGGLGGVTGELFF.

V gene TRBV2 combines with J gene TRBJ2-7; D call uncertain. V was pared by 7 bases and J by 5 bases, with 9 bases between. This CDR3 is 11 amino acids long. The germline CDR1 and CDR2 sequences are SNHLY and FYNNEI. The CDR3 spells CASTTLHEQYF. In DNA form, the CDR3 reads TGTGCCAGCACCACACTCCACGAGCAGTACTTC.

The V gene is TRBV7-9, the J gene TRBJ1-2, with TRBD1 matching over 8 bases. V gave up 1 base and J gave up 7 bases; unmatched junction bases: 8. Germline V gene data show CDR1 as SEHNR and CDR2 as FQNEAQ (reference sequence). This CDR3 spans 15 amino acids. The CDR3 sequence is CASSLGQGAVGGYTF. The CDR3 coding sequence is TGTGCCAGCAGCTTAGGGCAGGGGGCAGTAGGTGGCTACACCTTC.

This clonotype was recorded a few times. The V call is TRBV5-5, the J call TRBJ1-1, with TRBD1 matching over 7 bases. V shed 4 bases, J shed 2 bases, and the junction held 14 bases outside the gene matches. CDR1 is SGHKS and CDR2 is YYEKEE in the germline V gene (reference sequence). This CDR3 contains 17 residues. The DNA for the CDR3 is TGTGCCAGCAGCCAAGATCTCAAGGGGGCGGTTAACACTGAAGCTTTCTTT. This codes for CASSQDLKGAVNTEAFF.

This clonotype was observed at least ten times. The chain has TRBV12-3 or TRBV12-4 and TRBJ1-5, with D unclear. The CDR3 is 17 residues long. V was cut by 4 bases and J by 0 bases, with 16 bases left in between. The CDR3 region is CASSSLRTGNSNQPQHF. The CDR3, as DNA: TGTGCCAGCAGTTCCCTGCGGACTGGGAATAGCAATCAGCCCCAGCATTTT.

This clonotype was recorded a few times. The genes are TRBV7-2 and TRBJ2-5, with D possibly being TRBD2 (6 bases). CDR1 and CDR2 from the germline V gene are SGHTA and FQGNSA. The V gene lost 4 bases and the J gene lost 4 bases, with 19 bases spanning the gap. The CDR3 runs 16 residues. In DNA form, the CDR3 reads TGTGCCAGCAGCTCCAGACTAGTAGATAGGCGAGAGACCCAGTACTTC. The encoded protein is CASSSRLVDRRETQYF.

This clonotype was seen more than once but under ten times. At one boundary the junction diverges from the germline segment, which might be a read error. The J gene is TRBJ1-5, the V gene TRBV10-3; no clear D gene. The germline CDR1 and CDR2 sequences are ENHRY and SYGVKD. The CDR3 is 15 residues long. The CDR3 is CASSESIIGNQPQHF. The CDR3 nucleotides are TGTGCCAGCAGTGAATCAATTATCGGCAATCAGCCCCAGCATTTT.

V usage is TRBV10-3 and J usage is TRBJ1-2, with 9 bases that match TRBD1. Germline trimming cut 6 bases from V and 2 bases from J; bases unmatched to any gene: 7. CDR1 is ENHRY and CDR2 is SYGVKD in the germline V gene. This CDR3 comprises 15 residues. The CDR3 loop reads CAIRDRGPRNYGYTF. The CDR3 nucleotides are TGTGCCATCAGGGACAGGGGACCCCGGAACTATGGCTACACCTTC.

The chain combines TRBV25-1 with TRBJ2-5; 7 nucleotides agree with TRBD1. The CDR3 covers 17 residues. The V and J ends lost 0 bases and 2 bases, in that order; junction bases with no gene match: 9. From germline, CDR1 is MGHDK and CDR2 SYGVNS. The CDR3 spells CASSEYIRQGRQETQYF. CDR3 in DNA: TGTGCCAGCAGTGAATATATTCGACAGGGACGGCAAGAGACCCAGTACTTC.

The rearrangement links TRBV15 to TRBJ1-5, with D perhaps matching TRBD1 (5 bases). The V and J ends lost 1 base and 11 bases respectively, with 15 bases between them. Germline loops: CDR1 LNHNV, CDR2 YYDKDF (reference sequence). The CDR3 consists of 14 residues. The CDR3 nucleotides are TGTGCCACCAGCAGAGTCAGCAGGGCACAGACCCAGCATTTT. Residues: CATSRVSRAQTQHF.

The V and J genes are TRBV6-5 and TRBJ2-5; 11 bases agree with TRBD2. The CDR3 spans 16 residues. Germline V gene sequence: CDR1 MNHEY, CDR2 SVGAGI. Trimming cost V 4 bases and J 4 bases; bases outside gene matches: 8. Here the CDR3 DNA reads TGTGCCAGCAGTTCAACTAGCGGGAGCGGTCGAGAGACCCAGTACTTC. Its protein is CASSSTSGSGRETQYF.

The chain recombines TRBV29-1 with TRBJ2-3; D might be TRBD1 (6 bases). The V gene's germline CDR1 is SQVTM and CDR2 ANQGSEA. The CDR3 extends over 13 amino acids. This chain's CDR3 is CRGTLRSSDTQYF. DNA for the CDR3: TGCAGGGGGACATTGAGGTCGTCAGATACGCAGTATTTT.

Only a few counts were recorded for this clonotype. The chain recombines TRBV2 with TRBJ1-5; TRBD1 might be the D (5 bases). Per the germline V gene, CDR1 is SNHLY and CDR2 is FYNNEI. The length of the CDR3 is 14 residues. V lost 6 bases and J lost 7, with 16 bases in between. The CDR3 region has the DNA TGTGCCAGCAGCCCGACCCCCCGGGGCCAGCCCCAGCATTTT. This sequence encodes CASSPTPRGQPQHF.

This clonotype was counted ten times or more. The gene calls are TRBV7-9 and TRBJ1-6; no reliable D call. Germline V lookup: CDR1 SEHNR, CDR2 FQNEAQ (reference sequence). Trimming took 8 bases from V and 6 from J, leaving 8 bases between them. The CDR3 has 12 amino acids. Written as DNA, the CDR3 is TGTGCCAGCTCCCCCGCTAATTCACCCCTCCACTTT. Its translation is CASSPANSPLHF. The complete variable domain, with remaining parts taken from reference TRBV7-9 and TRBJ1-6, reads DTGVSQNPRHKITKRGQNVTFRCDPISEHNRLYWYRQTLGQGPEFLTYFQNEAQLEKSRLLSDRFSAERPKGSFSTLEIQRTEQGDSAMYLCASSPANSPLHFGNGTRLTVT.

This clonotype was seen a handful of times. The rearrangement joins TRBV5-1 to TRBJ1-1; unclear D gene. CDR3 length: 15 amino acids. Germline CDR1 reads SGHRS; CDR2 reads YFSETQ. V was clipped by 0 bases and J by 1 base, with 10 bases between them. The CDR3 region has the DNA TGCGCCAGCAGCTTGGGCGCTTTTTGGAACACTGAAGCTTTCTTT. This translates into CASSLGAFWNTEAFF.

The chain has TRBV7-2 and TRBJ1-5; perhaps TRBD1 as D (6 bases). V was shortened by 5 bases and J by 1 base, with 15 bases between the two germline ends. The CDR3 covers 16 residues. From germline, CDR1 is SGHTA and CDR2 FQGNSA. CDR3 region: CASSPAGDGSNQPQHF. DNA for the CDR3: TGTGCCAGCAGCCCTGCAGGGGACGGAAGCAATCAGCCCCAGCATTTT. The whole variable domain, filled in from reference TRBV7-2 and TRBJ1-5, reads GAGVSQSPSNKVTEKGKDVELRCDPISGHTALYWYRQSLGQGLEFLIYFQGNSAPDKSGLPSDRFSAERTGGSVSTLTIQRTQQEDSAVYLCASSPAGDGSNQPQHFGDGTRLSIL.